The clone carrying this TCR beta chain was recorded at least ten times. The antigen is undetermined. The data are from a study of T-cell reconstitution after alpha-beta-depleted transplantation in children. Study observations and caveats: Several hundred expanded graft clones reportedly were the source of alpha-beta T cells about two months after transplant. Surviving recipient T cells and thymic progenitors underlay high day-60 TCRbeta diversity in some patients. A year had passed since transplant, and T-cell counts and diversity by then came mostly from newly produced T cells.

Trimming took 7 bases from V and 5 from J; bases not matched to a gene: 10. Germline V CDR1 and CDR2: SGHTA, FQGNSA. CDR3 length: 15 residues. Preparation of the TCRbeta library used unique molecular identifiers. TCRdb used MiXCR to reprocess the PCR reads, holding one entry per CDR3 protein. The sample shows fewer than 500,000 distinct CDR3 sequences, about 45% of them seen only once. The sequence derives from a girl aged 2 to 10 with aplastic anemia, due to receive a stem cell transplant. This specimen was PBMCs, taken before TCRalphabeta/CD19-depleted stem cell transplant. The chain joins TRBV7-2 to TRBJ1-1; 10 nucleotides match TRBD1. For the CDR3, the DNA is TGTGCCAGCATTACCAGGGACAGGGGAACAACTGAAGCTTTCTTT. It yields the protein CASITRDRGTTEAFF.